This is a list of T cell receptor beta chains from one sample in a study of CXCR3-negative and CXCR3-positive naive CD8 T cells. TCRdb reprocessed the 5' RACE reads and stores each CDR3 protein as one record, lacking DNA. The sample totals under 85,000 distinct CDR3 sequences. Sequencing was done on a sample of naive CXCR3+ CD8+ T cells from blood. All receptors come from a human donor in good health. Some clones in this sample may be carry-over from other donors' samples. Both conserved end residues are part of each CDR3.

13,TRBV5-1,TRBJ1-5,CASSWDINQPPHF
14,TRBV20-1,TRBJ2-1,CSARSGDLYNEQFF
15,TRBV29-1,TRBJ2-7,CSVEIREKSSYEQYF
13,TRBV28,TRBJ2-7,CASSPAVVYEQYF
16,TRBV13,TRBJ2-7,CASSSPLAGGRGEQYF
14,TRBV29-1,TRBJ2-3,CSVEGLNRADTQYF
12,TRBV28,TRBJ2-7,CASSEYSYEQYF
17,TRBV2,TRBJ2-1,CASSGGKTVAIDNEQFF
15,TRBV28,TRBJ2-7,CASSLVGSSSYEQYF
12,TRBV13,TRBJ2-7,CASGLISYEQYF
15,TRBV7-2,TRBJ2-7,CASSGRTVPSYEQYF
17,TRBV12-2,TRBJ1-1,CASRLVVRERENTEAFF
13,TRBV9,TRBJ2-5,CASSVVPQETQYF
16,TRBV28,TRBJ2-3,CASSLAGGPGTDTQYF
17,TRBV4-3,TRBJ2-7,CASSQALRGDSSYEQYF
11,TRBV10-2,TRBJ2-1,CASSAGNEQFF
17,TRBV7-9,TRBJ1-1,CASSLVGTAILNTEAFF
14,TRBV6-4,TRBJ1-1,CAGLTTRENTEAFF
13,TRBV29-1,TRBJ2-1,CSGLMPGKNEQFF
14,TRBV29-1,TRBJ1-4,CSVDRGATNEKLFF
14,TRBV5-1,TRBJ2-1,CASSVGTGIDEQFF
13,TRBV3-1,TRBJ2-7,CASSVGFPYEQYF
15,TRBV15,TRBJ2-7,CATSRDRGGLYEQYF
17,TRBV11-2,TRBJ2-5,CASSLDFERGLGETQYF
14,TRBV6-5,TRBJ1-1,CASRRQGYDTEAFF
15,TRBV28,TRBJ2-2,CASRAGTGYTGELFF
16,TRBV12-3/TRBV12-4,TRBJ2-5,CASSSPWTGGQETQYF
15,TRBV9,TRBJ2-1,CASSAGLARYNEQFF
15,TRBV29-1,TRBJ2-1,CSVEAEQGINNEQFF
13,TRBV12-3/TRBV12-4,TRBJ2-7,CASSPFWGYEQYF
13,TRBV6-5,TRBJ1-2,CASRTEGVYGYTF
15,TRBV9,TRBJ2-1,CASSVDGSDYNEQFF
15,TRBV7-2,TRBJ2-4,CASSFGPGPKNIQYF
15,TRBV2,TRBJ2-3,CASRIRGASTDTQYF
15,TRBV6-2/TRBV6-3,TRBJ1-1,CASSYSLESNTEAFF
15,TRBV4-2,TRBJ2-6,CASSQDNSGANVLTF